The 27 T cell receptor beta chains below come from one sample, sequenced in a study of blood T cell repertoires in COVID-19. Some clones are missing from TCRdb's copy, which holds only in-frame ones; the method was immunoSEQ multiplex PCR. The sample contains about 170,000 clones, roughly 84% of which appear only once. Input material: peripheral blood. The origin of the receptors is a woman aged 60 to 75 with acute or convalescent COVID-19.

This clone was found a few times. The rearrangement joins TRBV6-5 to TRBJ1-3; no definite D call. Trimming cost V 6 bases and J 0 bases, with 12 bases left between them. This CDR3 region has 15 residues. Germline V CDR1 and CDR2: MNHEY, SVGAGI. CDR3 residues: CASRPDWSSGNTIYF. CDR3 DNA: TGTGCCAGCAGACCCGACTGGAGCTCTGGAAACACCATATATTTT.

CDR3 region: CASSRGQDIYGYTF. The DNA for the CDR3 is TGTGCCAGCAGCAGGGGACAGGACATCTATGGCTACACCTTC. The chain links TRBV5-6 to TRBJ1-2; 8 nucleotides align to TRBD1. CDR3 length: 14 amino acids. Trimming removed 4 bases from V and 4 bases from J; junction bases left unmatched: 6. CDR1 and CDR2 (germline): SGHDT, YYEEEE.

The rearrangement uses TRBV6-4 and TRBJ2-2, with 7 bases matching TRBD2. Looked up from germline, CDR1 is MRHNA and CDR2 is SNTAGT. Unmatched junction bases numbered 2, after V lost 7 bases and J lost 3 bases. The CDR3 is 13 residues long. The CDR3 protein is CASMGGDTGELFF. The CDR3 region has the DNA TGTGCCAGCATGGGAGGGGACACCGGGGAGCTGTTTTTT.

V is TRBV4-3 and J is TRBJ1-2; D call uncertain. This CDR3 spans 17 amino acids. Germline CDR1 reads LGHNA; CDR2 reads YSLEER. With 0 bases removed from V and 4 bases from J, the gap between germline ends came to 18 bases. CDR3 bases: TGCGCCAGCAGCCAAGATGGGCTTCCCCCGGGGAGCTATGGCTACACCTTC. It specifies CASSQDGLPPGSYGYTF.

This clone was observed a single time. The chain links TRBV6-5 to TRBJ1-2, with TRBD1 matching 11 bases. The germline V gene has CDR1 MNHEY and CDR2 SVGAGI. The junction had 4 bases not matched to a gene; V was cut back by 2 bases and J by 5 bases. There are 15 residues in the CDR3. The CDR3 reads CASSYEGQGVYGYTF. The CDR3 DNA follows: TGTGCCAGCAGTTACGAGGGACAGGGGGTATATGGCTACACCTTC.

This clone was observed once. The V gene is TRBV5-1, the J gene TRBJ2-1; 9 nucleotides agree with TRBD1. CDR1 and CDR2 (germline): SGHRS, YFSETQ. CDR3 length: 17 residues. V dropped 0 bases and J dropped 4; count of bases not matched to a gene: 8. CDR3 nucleotides: TGCGCCAGCAGCTTGGATAAGGGGACAGGGCCTTACAATGAGCAGTTCTTC. It yields the protein CASSLDKGTGPYNEQFF. Variable domain in full (rest from reference TRBV5-1 and TRBJ2-1): KAGVTQTPRYLIKTRGQQVTLSCSPISGHRSVSWYQQTPGQGLQFLFEYFSETQRNKGNFPGRFSGRQFSNSRSEMNVSTLELGDSALYLCASSLDKGTGPYNEQFFGPGTRLTVL.

In this sample, this clone turned up a few times. This sequence joins TRBV6-5 and TRBJ1-2, with TRBD1 matching over 10 bases. The V gene end was trimmed by 2 bases and the J gene end by 3 bases; junction bases not matched to a gene: 6. Per the germline V gene, CDR1 is MNHEY and CDR2 is SVGAGI. The CDR3 is 16 amino acids. In DNA form, the CDR3 reads TGTGCCAGCAGTTACCGACAGGGGGCGGTTCACTATGGCTACACCTTC. Translating it yields CASSYRQGAVHYGYTF.

V and J are TRBV18 and TRBJ1-1; D might be TRBD1 (6 bases). Germline assignment: CDR1 KGHSH and CDR2 LQKENI. V gave up 3 bases and J gave up 4 bases, with 12 bases separating them. The CDR3 totals 14 residues. CDR3 sequence (DNA): TGTGCCAGCTCACCCACAGGGTACAGCACTGAAGCTTTCTTT. This gives the protein CASSPTGYSTEAFF.

The CDR3 reads CASSQAGGQFYEQYF. CDR3 nucleotides: TGCGCCAGCAGCCAAGCCGGGGGACAGTTCTACGAGCAGTACTTC. This rearrangement joins TRBV4-1 to TRBJ2-7; tentative D call: TRBD1 (7 bases). V shed 1 base and J shed 3 bases, with 13 bases lying between them. CDR1 and CDR2 from the germline V gene are MGHRA and YSYEKL. CDR3 length: 15 amino acids.

This clone was detected only a few times. The chain employs TRBV6-5 and TRBJ1-5, with 7 bases lining up with TRBD1. The CDR3 has 14 residues. Germline CDR1 is MNHEY and CDR2 is SVGAGI. Losses at the gene ends were 6 bases for V and 2 bases for J; bases not matched to a gene: 4. The CDR3 spells CASSLQGGNQPQHF. The CDR3 DNA sequence: TGTGCCAGCAGCCTTCAGGGGGGCAATCAGCCCCAGCATTTT.

The chain has TRBV27 and TRBJ1-1, with 9 positions matching TRBD1. CDR1 is MNHEY, CDR2 SMNVEV, per germline (reference sequence). The CDR3 has 14 residues. V was clipped by 3 bases and J by 11 bases; unmatched bases: 10. The chain's CDR3 is CASSFSGQGRGAFF. In nucleotides, the CDR3 is TGTGCCAGCAGTTTTTCAGGACAGGGGCGTGGGGCTTTCTTT.

The chain combines TRBV4-1 with TRBJ1-6; a weak D match, TRBD1 (5 bases). In germline, CDR1 is MGHRA, CDR2 YSYEKL. Trimming left V 1 base short and J 9 bases short, with 10 bases between. There are 14 residues in the CDR3. CDR3 DNA sequence: TGCGCCAGCAGCCAAGGGATGGGGGGTTCACCCCTCCACTTT. Translation: CASSQGMGGSPLHF.

The chain uses TRBV23-1 and TRBJ1-1; D uncertain. TRBV23-1 is labeled an ORF, and its function is uncertain. The ends were cut back, 3 bases at V and 6 bases at J, with 17 bases in the middle. The CDR3 has 15 amino acids. CDR3 region: CASSHTPRGLSEAFF. DNA of the CDR3: TGCGCCAGCAGTCATACCCCACGGGGATTGTCTGAAGCTTTCTTT.

The chain links TRBV11-3 to TRBJ2-5; D might be TRBD2 (5 bases). The CDR3 consists of 15 residues. Trimming removed 1 base at V and 5 bases at J, with 14 bases between. The germline gives CDR1 SGHNT, CDR2 YENEEA. The CDR3 DNA reads TGTGCCAGCAGCTTAGGGCCAGAGAGAGGGGAGACCCAGTACTTC. It is translated as CASSLGPERGETQYF.

The V gene is TRBV18, the J gene TRBJ1-5, with 9 bases aligning to TRBD1. The CDR3 has 15 amino acids. With 3 bases clipped from V and 3 bases from J, the junction kept 3 bases outside the gene matches. Per the germline V gene, CDR1 is KGHSH and CDR2 is LQKENI. CDR3 region: CASSPDRGINQPQHF. The CDR3 DNA is TGTGCCAGCTCACCGGACAGGGGTATCAATCAGCCCCAGCATTTT.

V and J are TRBV11-2 and TRBJ2-7; 10 bases are a match to TRBD1. The CDR3 covers 15 residues. Germline V gives CDR1 SGHAT, CDR2 FQNNGV. With 5 bases clipped from V and 5 bases from J, the junction kept 9 bases outside the gene matches. The CDR3 DNA sequence: TGTGCCAGCAGCCTAACCGGGACAGGGGCTGACGAGCAGTACTTC. Residues: CASSLTGTGADEQYF.

This clone was counted a single time. V and J are TRBV6-2 or TRBV6-3 and TRBJ2-6, with 7 nucleotides matching TRBD1. Germline CDR1 is MNHEY and CDR2 is SVGEGT. The trim removed 5 bases at V and 0 bases at J, leaving 10 bases unmatched. CDR3 length: 18 amino acids. CDR3 protein: CASSMTSTGDSGANVLTF. The CDR3 coding sequence is TGTGCCAGCAGTATGACCTCTACAGGGGACTCTGGGGCCAACGTCCTGACTTTC.

The chain combines TRBV19 with TRBJ1-1; TRBD1 might be the D (6 bases). Trimming removed 5 bases at V and 6 bases at J, with 25 bases between. The CDR3 extends over 17 amino acids. Germline V gene data show CDR1 as LNHDA and CDR2 as SQIVND (reference sequence). The CDR3 region has the DNA TGTGCCAGTAGTCTCCCCGGGGGGCGCACGGGTTTTCCTGAAGCTTTCTTT. Its translation is CASSLPGGRTGFPEAFF.

The rearrangement joins TRBV19 to TRBJ2-4; TRBD1 matches at 9 bases. V lost 5 bases and J lost 7; bases outside the gene matches: 9. From germline, CDR1 is LNHDA and CDR2 SQIVND (reference sequence). The CDR3 is 15 residues long. CDR3 bases: TGTGCCAGTAGTCCCTCGGACAGGGGATCTAACATTCAGTACTTC. This sequence encodes CASSPSDRGSNIQYF.

The sample holds a few counts of this clone. This chain uses TRBV30 with TRBJ2-7; D might be TRBD2 (5 bases). V was clipped by 0 bases and J by 6 bases, with 9 bases between them. The CDR3 is 12 amino acids. The germline gives CDR1 GTSNPN, CDR2 SVGIG (reference sequence). CDR3 protein: CAWSVGGGEQYF. The CDR3 nucleotides are TGTGCCTGGAGTGTAGGAGGTGGCGAGCAGTACTTC. Supplemented by reference TRBV30 and TRBJ2-7, the full variable domain reads SQTIHQWPATLVQPVGSPLSLECTVEGTSNPNLYWYRQAAGRGLQLLFYSVGIGQISSEVPQNLSASRPQDRQFILSSKKLLLSDSGFYLCAWSVGGGEQYFGPGTRLTVT.

The rearrangement joins TRBV2 to TRBJ1-1; D is perhaps TRBD1 (6 bases). Germline lookup yields CDR1 SNHLY and CDR2 FYNNEI. This CDR3 spans 14 amino acids. Between the trimmed V and J ends, which lost 4 bases and 4 bases, there was a span of 13 bases. CDR3 sequence reads: CASSAQGVSTEAFF. CDR3 DNA sequence: TGTGCCAGCAGTGCACAGGGAGTTAGCACTGAAGCTTTCTTT. Together with reference TRBV2 and TRBJ1-1, the CDR3 gives the full variable domain: EPEVTQTPSHQVTQMGQEVILRCVPISNHLYFYWYRQILGQKVEFLVSFYNNEISEKSEIFDDQFSVERPDGSNFTLKIRSTKLEDSAMYFCASSAQGVSTEAFFGQGTRLTVV.

The gene calls are TRBV11-2 and TRBJ1-3, with D perhaps matching TRBD1 (6 bases). V lost 0 bases to trimming and J lost 4 bases, with 7 bases between them. This CDR3 comprises 14 residues. In germline, CDR1 is SGHAT, CDR2 FQNNGV. Here the CDR3 DNA reads TGTGCCAGCAGCTTAGACAGGGGCGGAAACACCATATATTTT. It specifies CASSLDRGGNTIYF.

The V call is TRBV19, the J call TRBJ1-1; 7 positions match TRBD1. This CDR3 is built from 15 residues. J lost 3 bases, V lost 4 bases, and 8 bases had no gene match. CDR1 and CDR2 from the germline V gene are LNHDA and SQIVND (reference sequence). The CDR3 nucleotides are TGTGCCAGTAGTAAACGACAGGGTTTTGACACTGAAGCTTTCTTT. This gives the protein CASSKRQGFDTEAFF.

This clone was counted a few times. The genes are TRBV5-4 and TRBJ1-6; 7 bases map to TRBD1. The trim removed 0 bases at V and 6 bases at J, leaving 6 bases unmatched. The CDR3 totals 16 residues. Germline loops: CDR1 SGHNT, CDR2 YYREEE (reference sequence). The CDR3 region has the DNA TGTGCCAGCAGCTTGGCCTGGGGACAGACTAATTCACCCCTCCACTTT. Translating gives CASSLAWGQTNSPLHF.

The chain has TRBV7-2 and TRBJ2-3; TRBD2 matches 12 bases. Germline V lookup: CDR1 SGHTA, CDR2 FQGNSA. V shed 2 bases, J shed 3 bases, and the junction held 12 bases outside the gene matches. This CDR3 contains 19 residues. The CDR3 DNA reads TGTGCCAGCAGCTTACGAACCTTGGCTAGCGGGGGGGCAACAGATACGCAGTATTTT. Protein sequence: CASSLRTLASGGATDTQYF.

The chain recombines TRBV4-2 with TRBJ2-3, with 9 positions matching TRBD2. V was pared by 4 bases and J by 4 bases, with 9 bases of the junction left unmatched. This CDR3 comprises 16 residues. The germline CDR1 and CDR2 sequences are LGHNA and YNFKEQ. CDR3: CASSPLAGPRADTQYF. CDR3 bases: TGTGCCAGCAGCCCTCTAGCGGGGCCGAGGGCAGATACGCAGTATTTT.

This clone appeared a single time. The genes are TRBV7-6 and TRBJ1-2; TRBD1 matches 9 bases. Germline values: CDR1 SGHVS, CDR2 FNYEAQ. The V gene end was trimmed by 5 bases and the J gene end by 4 bases; junction bases not matched to a gene: 8. The CDR3 contains 15 residues. CDR3 residues: CASSKQGALSYGYTF. CDR3 nucleotide sequence: TGTGCCAGCAGCAAACAGGGGGCGCTCAGCTATGGCTACACCTTC. Combining the CDR3 with reference TRBV7-6 and TRBJ1-2 gives the whole variable domain GAGVSQSPRYKVTKRGQDVALRCDPISGHVSLYWYRQALGQGPEFLTYFNYEAQQDKSGLPNDRFSAERPEGSISTLTIQRTEQRDSAMYRCASSKQGALSYGYTFGSGTRLTVV.